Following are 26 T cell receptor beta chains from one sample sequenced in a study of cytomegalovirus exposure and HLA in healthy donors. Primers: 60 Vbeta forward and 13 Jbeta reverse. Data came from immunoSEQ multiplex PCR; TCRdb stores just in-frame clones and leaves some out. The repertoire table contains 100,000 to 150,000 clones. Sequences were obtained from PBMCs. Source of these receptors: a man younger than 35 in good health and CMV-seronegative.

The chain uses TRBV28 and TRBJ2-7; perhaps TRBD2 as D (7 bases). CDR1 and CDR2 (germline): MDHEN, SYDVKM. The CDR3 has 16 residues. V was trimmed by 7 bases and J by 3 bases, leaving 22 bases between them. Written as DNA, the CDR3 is TGTGCCAGCACAACCATGGGGGGGGCGGAGAGCTACGAGCAGTACTTC. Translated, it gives CASTTMGGAESYEQYF.

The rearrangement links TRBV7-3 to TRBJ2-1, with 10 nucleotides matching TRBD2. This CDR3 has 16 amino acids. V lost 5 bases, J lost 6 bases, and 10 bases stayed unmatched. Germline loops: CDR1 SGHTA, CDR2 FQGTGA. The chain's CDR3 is CASSPAGGEGFNEQFF. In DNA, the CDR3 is TGTGCCAGCAGCCCAGCGGGGGGGGAGGGTTTCAATGAGCAGTTCTTC.

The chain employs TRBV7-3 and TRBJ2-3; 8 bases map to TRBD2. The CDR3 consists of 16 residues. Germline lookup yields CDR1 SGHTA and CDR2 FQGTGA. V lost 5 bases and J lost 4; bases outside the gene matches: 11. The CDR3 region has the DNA TGTGCCAGCAGCCAACTTCTCGGGGGGGTCTCAGATACGCAGTATTTT. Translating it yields CASSQLLGGVSDTQYF.

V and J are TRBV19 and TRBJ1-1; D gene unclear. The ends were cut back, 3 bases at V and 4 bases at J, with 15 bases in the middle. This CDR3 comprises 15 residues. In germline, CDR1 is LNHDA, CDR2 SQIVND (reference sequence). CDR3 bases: TGTGCCAGTAGTATTAAGCGCAGTACCCTCACTGAAGCTTTCTTT. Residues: CASSIKRSTLTEAFF.

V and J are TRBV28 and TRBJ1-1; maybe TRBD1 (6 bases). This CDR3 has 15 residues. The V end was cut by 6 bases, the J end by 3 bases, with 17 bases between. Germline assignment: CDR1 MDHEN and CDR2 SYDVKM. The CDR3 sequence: CASRGPGARDTEAFF. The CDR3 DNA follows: TGTGCCAGCAGGGGGCCAGGGGCGAGGGACACTGAAGCTTTCTTT.

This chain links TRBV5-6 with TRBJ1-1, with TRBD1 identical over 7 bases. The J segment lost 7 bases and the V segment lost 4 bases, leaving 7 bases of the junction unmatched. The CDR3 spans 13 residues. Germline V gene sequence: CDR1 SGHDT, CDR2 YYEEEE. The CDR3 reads CASSLLQGFEAFF. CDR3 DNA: TGTGCCAGCAGCCTACTACAGGGGTTTGAAGCTTTCTTT.

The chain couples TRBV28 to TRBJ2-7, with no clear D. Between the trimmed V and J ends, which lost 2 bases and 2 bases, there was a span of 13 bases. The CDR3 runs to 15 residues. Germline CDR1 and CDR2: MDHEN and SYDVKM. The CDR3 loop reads CASSLGLGGAYEQYF. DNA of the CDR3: TGTGCCAGCAGTTTAGGCCTAGGCGGCGCCTACGAGCAGTACTTC.

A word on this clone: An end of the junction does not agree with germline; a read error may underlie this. The CDR3 loop is CASSPSGETQYF. In nucleotides, the CDR3 is TGTGCTAGCAGCCCGTCCGGGGAGACCCAGTACTTC. The chain couples TRBV7-7 to TRBJ2-5; D gene uncertain. Germline V lookup: CDR1 SSHAT, CDR2 FNYEAQ (reference sequence). The CDR3 consists of 12 residues.

In DNA form, the CDR3 reads TGTGCCAGCACCGTGGGAGTAGAGGTATACGAGCAGTACTTC. Its protein product is CASTVGVEVYEQYF. This chain connects TRBV9 to TRBJ2-7; a possible D gene is TRBD2 (5 bases). The germline V gene has CDR1 SGDLS and CDR2 YYNGEE. Trimming took off 6 bases at V and 4 bases at J, with 17 bases between the two ends. CDR3 length: 14 amino acids.

The CDR3 here is CASSFSEGSEQYF. The CDR3, as DNA: TGTGCCAGCAGCTTTAGTGAGGGTTCCGAGCAGTACTTC. The chain joins TRBV7-9 to TRBJ2-7, with TRBD2 as a possible D gene (5 bases). CDR1 SEHNR and CDR2 FQNEAQ come from the germline V gene (reference sequence). V was pared by 3 bases and J by 6 bases, with 12 bases between. The CDR3 has 13 residues.

For the CDR3, the DNA is TGTGCCAGCAGCTTAGCGGGAGGGCCCTCCTACGAGCAGTACTTC. Its translation: CASSLAGGPSYEQYF. The chain employs TRBV7-3 and TRBJ2-7, with 9 nucleotides matching TRBD2. V shed 2 bases, J shed 0 bases, and the junction held 2 bases outside the gene matches. The CDR3 is 15 amino acids. Germline loops: CDR1 SGHTA, CDR2 FQGTGA.

For the CDR3, the DNA is TGTGCCAGCAGCCAGGGACAGGGATTCTCTGGGGCCAACGTCCTGACTTTC. Residues: CASSQGQGFSGANVLTF. The rearrangement uses TRBV5-6 and TRBJ2-6; TRBD1 matches at 9 bases. CDR1 SGHDT and CDR2 YYEEEE come from the germline V gene. The CDR3 runs 17 residues. Trimming at V came to 4 bases and at J to 0 bases, leaving 5 bases not matched to a gene.

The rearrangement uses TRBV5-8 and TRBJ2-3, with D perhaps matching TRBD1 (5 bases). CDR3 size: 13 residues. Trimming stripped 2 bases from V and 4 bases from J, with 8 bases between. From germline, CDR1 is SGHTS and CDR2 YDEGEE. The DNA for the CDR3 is TGTGCCAGCAGCTTCCAGGGTGCAGATACGCAGTATTTT. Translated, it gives CASSFQGADTQYF.

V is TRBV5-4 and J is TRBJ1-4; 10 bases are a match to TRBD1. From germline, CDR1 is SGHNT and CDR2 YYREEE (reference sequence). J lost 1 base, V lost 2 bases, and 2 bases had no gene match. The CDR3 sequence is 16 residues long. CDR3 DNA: TGTGCCAGCAGCTTAGACAGGGGGCGAACTAATGAAAAACTGTTTTTT. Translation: CASSLDRGRTNEKLFF.

The CDR3 region has the DNA TGTGCCAGCAGCCAAACTAGGGTAGAGCAGTTCTTC. It yields the protein CASSQTRVEQFF. The V and J genes are TRBV14 and TRBJ2-1, with TRBD2 as a possible D gene (5 bases). The V gene's germline CDR1 is SGHDN and CDR2 FVKESK. V was trimmed by 2 bases and J by 10 bases, leaving 9 bases between them. The CDR3 contains 12 residues.

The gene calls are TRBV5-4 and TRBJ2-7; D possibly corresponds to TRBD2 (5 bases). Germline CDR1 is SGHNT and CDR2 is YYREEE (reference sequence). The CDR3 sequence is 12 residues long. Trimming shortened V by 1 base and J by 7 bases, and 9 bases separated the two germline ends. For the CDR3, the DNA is TGTGCCAGCAGCTTGCTTCCGGGAGAGCAGTACTTC. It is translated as CASSLLPGEQYF.

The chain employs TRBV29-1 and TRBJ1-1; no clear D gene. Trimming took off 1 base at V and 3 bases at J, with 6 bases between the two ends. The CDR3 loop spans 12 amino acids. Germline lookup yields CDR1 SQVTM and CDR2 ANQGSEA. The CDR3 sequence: CSVEAQYTEAFF. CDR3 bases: TGCAGCGTTGAAGCACAGTACACTGAAGCTTTCTTT.

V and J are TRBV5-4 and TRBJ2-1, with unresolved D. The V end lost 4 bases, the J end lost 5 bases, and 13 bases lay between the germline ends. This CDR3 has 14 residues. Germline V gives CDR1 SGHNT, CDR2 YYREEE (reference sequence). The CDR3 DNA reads TGTGCCAGCAGCCCGGAGACGCGAGACAATGAGCAGTTCTTC. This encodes CASSPETRDNEQFF.

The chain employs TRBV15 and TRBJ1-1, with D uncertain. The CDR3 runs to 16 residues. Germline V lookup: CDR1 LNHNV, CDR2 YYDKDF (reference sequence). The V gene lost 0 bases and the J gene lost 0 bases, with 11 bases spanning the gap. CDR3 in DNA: TGTGCCACCAGCAGAGACGGGTTGTCCATGAACACTGAAGCTTTCTTT. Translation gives CATSRDGLSMNTEAFF.

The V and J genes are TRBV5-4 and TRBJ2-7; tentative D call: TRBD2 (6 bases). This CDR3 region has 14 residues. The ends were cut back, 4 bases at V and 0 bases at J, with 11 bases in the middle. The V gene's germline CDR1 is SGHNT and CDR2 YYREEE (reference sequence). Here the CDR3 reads CASSGDSLSYEQYF. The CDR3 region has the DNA TGTGCCAGCAGCGGGGACTCCCTCTCCTACGAGCAGTACTTC.

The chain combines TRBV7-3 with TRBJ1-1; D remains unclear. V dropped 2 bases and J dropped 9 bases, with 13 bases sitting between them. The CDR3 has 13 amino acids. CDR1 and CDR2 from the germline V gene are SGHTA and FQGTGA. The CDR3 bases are TGTGCCAGCAGCTTACCCAGGTGGGTGAAAGCTTTCTTT. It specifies CASSLPRWVKAFF.

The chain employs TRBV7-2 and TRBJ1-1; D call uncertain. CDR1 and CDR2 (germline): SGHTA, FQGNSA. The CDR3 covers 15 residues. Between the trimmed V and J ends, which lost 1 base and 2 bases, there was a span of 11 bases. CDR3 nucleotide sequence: TGTGCCAGCAGCTTAGATCCACAGTCTAACACTGAAGCTTTCTTT. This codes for CASSLDPQSNTEAFF.

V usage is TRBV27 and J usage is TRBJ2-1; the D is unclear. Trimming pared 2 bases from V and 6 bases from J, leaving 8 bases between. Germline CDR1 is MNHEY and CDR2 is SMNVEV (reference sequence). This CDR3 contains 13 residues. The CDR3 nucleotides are TGTGCCAGCAGTTTAGTTCGGAGCAATGAGCAGTTCTTC. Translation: CASSLVRSNEQFF.

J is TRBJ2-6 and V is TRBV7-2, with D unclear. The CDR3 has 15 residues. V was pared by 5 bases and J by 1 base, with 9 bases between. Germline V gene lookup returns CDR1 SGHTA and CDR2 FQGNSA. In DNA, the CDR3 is TGTGCCAGCAGCGTATTCTTTTCTGGGGCCAACGTCCTGACTTTC. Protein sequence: CASSVFFSGANVLTF.

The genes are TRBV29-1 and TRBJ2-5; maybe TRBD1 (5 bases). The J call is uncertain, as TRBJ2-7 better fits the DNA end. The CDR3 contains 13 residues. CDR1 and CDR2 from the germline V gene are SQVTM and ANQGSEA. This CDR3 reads CSVEGGTPYEQYF. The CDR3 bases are TGCAGCGTTGAAGGGGGCACACCGTACGAGCAGTACTTC.

The CDR3 reads CASRSGQGAANEQYF. The CDR3 DNA is TGTGCCAGCAGGTCTGGACAGGGGGCTGCCAACGAGCAGTACTTC. The rearrangement links TRBV5-6 to TRBJ2-7; TRBD1 aligns across 11 bases. Germline values: CDR1 SGHDT, CDR2 YYEEEE. With 5 bases clipped from V and 5 bases from J, the junction kept 9 bases outside the gene matches. The CDR3 length is 15 residues.